The entry below gives a single T cell receptor beta chain sequence along with its context. Its antigen remains unknown. Regarding time point: patch test 2, 6 weeks after DPC sensitization. The treatment here: therapeutic diphenylcyclopropenone sensitization with weekly scalp DPC. Blood, whole and unfractionated, served as the source for total RNA extraction. Each CDR3 protein is one row after TCRdb ran MiXCR on the RACE reads. The sample shows 35,000 to 45,000 distinct CDR3 sequences, 9.5% to 10% of them seen only once. The data derive from a study of human T cells and chemical hapten exposure. Study details: Donors were sensitized with 2% DPC on the upper inner arm.

Per the germline V gene, CDR1 is SQVTM and CDR2 is ANQGSEA. This CDR3 spans 15 amino acids. V lost 2 bases to trimming and J lost 0 bases; unmatched junction nucleotides: 3. Study results and caveats: TCRs whose frequency exceeded 1 in 1000 remained the same following DPC sensitization.

This receptor was identified in a woman in her twenties or thirties with alopecia areata. Some clones in this sample may be carry-over from other donors' samples. The rearrangement links TRBV29-1 to TRBJ2-7, with TRBD2 identical over 11 bases. The sample was whole blood, taken in connection with sensitization to the hapten diphenylcyclopropenone (DPC). Here the CDR3 reads CSVELAGGSSYEQYF. The CDR3 DNA reads TGCAGCGTTGAACTAGCGGGGGGAAGCTCCTACGAGCAGTACTTC.